A single sample is the source of the 29 T cell receptor beta chains below, sequenced in a study of a mutant IDH1 vaccine in newly diagnosed glioma. Assay: immunoSEQ multiplex PCR; the TCRdb copy retains only in-frame clones and omits some. Of about 13,000 clones in the sample, 70% to 80% were seen once. For these TCRs, the target antigens are not known. Regarding time point: week 47, end of study. Each dose delivered 300 ug of mutant IDH1 20-mer peptide subcutaneously with imiquimod. Material: PBMCs, obtained from a glioma patient whose treatment included an IDH1 peptide vaccine. All receptors derive from a woman in her forties with glioma.

The chain recombines TRBV7-8 with TRBJ1-1, with 7 bases aligning to TRBD1. The CDR3 has 16 residues. Per germline, CDR1 SGHVS and CDR2 FQNEAQ. Germline trimming cut 6 bases from V and 4 bases from J; bases unmatched to any gene: 14. CDR3 sequence: CASRSRDSEVGTEAFF. Written as DNA, the CDR3 is TGTGCCAGCAGGAGCCGGGACAGCGAAGTTGGCACTGAAGCTTTCTTT. Full variable domain (rest looked up from reference TRBV7-8 and TRBJ1-1): GAGVSQSPRYKVAKRGQDVALRCDPISGHVSLFWYQQALGQGPEFLTYFQNEAQLDKSGLPSDRFFAERPEGSVSTLKIQRTQQEDSAVYLCASRSRDSEVGTEAFFGQGTRLTVV.

The rearrangement links TRBV2 to TRBJ2-5; D unresolved. The CDR3 runs to 14 residues. CDR1 and CDR2 from the germline V gene are SNHLY and FYNNEI. Trimming removed 4 bases from V and 7 bases from J, with 16 bases in between. As DNA, the CDR3 is TGTGCCAGCAGTGGGAGTGACCAGGATTCGACCCAGTACTTC. It is translated as CASSGSDQDSTQYF.

CDR3 amino acids: CASIFNTEAFF. The CDR3 nucleotides read TGTGCCAGTATATTTAACACTGAAGCTTTCTTT. V usage is TRBV19 and J usage is TRBJ1-1; D unresolved. The CDR3 covers 11 residues. V was trimmed by 7 bases and J by 2 bases, leaving 5 bases between them. Germline V gives CDR1 LNHDA, CDR2 SQIVND (reference sequence).

The chain uses TRBV28 and TRBJ1-5; weak D call: TRBD1 (5 bases). The CDR3 is 17 amino acids. Germline CDR1 and CDR2: MDHEN and SYDVKM. V was shortened by 5 bases and J by 4 bases, with 21 bases between the two germline ends. The CDR3 sequence: CASSPSPFRDLNQPQHF. In DNA, the CDR3 is TGTGCCAGCAGTCCCTCCCCCTTCAGGGACCTGAATCAGCCCCAGCATTTT.

The CDR3 here is CASSFGGSGSPQKLFF. The DNA of the CDR3 is TGTGCCAGCAGCTTCGGTGGGAGCGGCAGTCCGCAAAAACTGTTTTTT. V gene TRBV7-2 combines with J gene TRBJ1-4; no firm D call. This CDR3 has 16 amino acids. V lost 3 bases and J lost 9, with 20 bases in between. Germline-derived CDR1 and CDR2 are SGHTA and FQGNSA.

The chain recombines TRBV11-2 with TRBJ1-2; D might be TRBD1 (6 bases). There are 15 residues in the CDR3. V lost 0 bases, J lost 4 bases, and 12 bases lay in between. From germline, CDR1 is SGHAT and CDR2 FQNNGV. CDR3 region: CASSLDIMGAYGYTF. The CDR3 DNA reads as TGTGCCAGCAGCTTAGATATCATGGGGGCCTATGGCTACACCTTC.

The chain links TRBV7-9 to TRBJ1-1; D perhaps matches TRBD1 (5 bases). The CDR3 loop spans 15 amino acids. Trimming stripped 4 bases from V and 11 bases from J, with 23 bases between. CDR1 and CDR2 from the germline V gene are SEHNR and FQNEAQ (reference sequence). The CDR3 loop is CASSYLGEGDSGAFF. In DNA, the CDR3 is TGTGCCAGCAGCTACCTGGGAGAGGGCGACAGTGGGGCTTTCTTT. Together with reference TRBV7-9 and TRBJ1-1, the CDR3 gives the full variable domain: DTGVSQNPRHKITKRGQNVTFRCDPISEHNRLYWYRQTLGQGPEFLTYFQNEAQLEKSRLLSDRFSAERPKGSFSTLEIQRTEQGDSAMYLCASSYLGEGDSGAFFGQGTRLTVV.

The chain joins TRBV10-3 to TRBJ2-5; D may correspond to TRBD1 or TRBD2 (5 bases each). CDR1 is ENHRY, CDR2 SYGVKD, per germline. Trimming shortened V by 6 bases and J by 4 bases, and 18 bases separated the two germline ends. CDR3 length: 15 amino acids. The DNA of the CDR3 is TGTGCCATCAGGACCGGGACGATTACGCCAGAGACCCAGTACTTC. It encodes CAIRTGTITPETQYF.

The gene calls are TRBV11-2 and TRBJ2-7, with 7 bases identical to TRBD2. Germline V CDR1 and CDR2: SGHAT, FQNNGV. The CDR3 is 13 amino acids. Unmatched junction bases numbered 4, after V lost 1 base and J lost 7 bases. CDR3 coding DNA: TGTGCCAGCAGCTTAGGAGGAGCGGGAGAGCAGTACTTC. Protein sequence: CASSLGGAGEQYF. Using reference TRBV11-2 and TRBJ2-7 for the parts outside the CDR3, the full variable domain is EAGVAQSPRYKIIEKRQSVAFWCNPISGHATLYWYQQILGQGPKLLIQFQNNGVVDDSQLPKDRFSAERLKGVDSTLKIQPAKLEDSAVYLCASSLGGAGEQYFGPGTRLTVT.

This rearrangement joins TRBV10-3 to TRBJ1-2; D is uncertain. Trimming took 8 bases from V and 10 from J, leaving 20 bases between them. The CDR3 sequence is 13 residues long. CDR1 is ENHRY, CDR2 SYGVKD, per germline. CDR3 DNA: TGTGCCATCTTCGACCAGCGGGTTAAAGACTACACCTTC. Protein: CAIFDQRVKDYTF.

The genes are TRBV5-1 and TRBJ2-7; D not certain. V dropped 0 bases and J dropped 3 bases, with 13 bases sitting between them. Per the germline V gene, CDR1 is SGHRS and CDR2 is YFSETQ. The CDR3 runs 15 residues. CDR3 DNA sequence: TGCGCCAGCAGCTTGGCCAGTGGACCAAACTACGAGCAGTACTTC. Amino acids: CASSLASGPNYEQYF.

The chain links TRBV5-1 to TRBJ1-1; D may be TRBD1 (6 bases). V was shortened by 4 bases and J by 1 base, with 11 bases between the two germline ends. The CDR3 has 14 amino acids. Germline values: CDR1 SGHRS, CDR2 YFSETQ. CDR3 in amino acids: CASSPTGANTEAFF. As DNA, the CDR3 is TGCGCCAGCAGCCCGACAGGCGCGAACACTGAAGCTTTCTTT. Based on the CDR3 plus reference TRBV5-1 and TRBJ1-1, the full variable domain is KAGVTQTPRYLIKTRGQQVTLSCSPISGHRSVSWYQQTPGQGLQFLFEYFSETQRNKGNFPGRFSGRQFSNSRSEMNVSTLELGDSALYLCASSPTGANTEAFFGQGTRLTVV.

For this clone: At one end the junction does not follow the germline gene, possibly because of a read error. This rearrangement joins TRBV7-7 to TRBJ2-7, with D possibly matching TRBD2 (7 bases). The germline gives CDR1 SSHAT, CDR2 FNYEAQ (reference sequence). CDR3 size: 13 residues. The CDR3 loop reads CASSPRGGGEQYF. As DNA, the CDR3 is TGTGCTAGCAGCCCAAGGGGGGGAGGGGAGCAGTACTTC.

This clone was detected only a few times. V usage is TRBV19 and J usage is TRBJ1-6; D not certain. The germline CDR1 and CDR2 sequences are LNHDA and SQIVND (reference sequence). Trimming removed 5 bases from V and 5 bases from J, with 7 bases in between. CDR3 length: 13 amino acids. The CDR3 sequence: CASSLPNNSPLHF. CDR3 bases: TGTGCCAGTAGTCTTCCAAATAATTCACCCCTCCACTTT.

This clone was found once. V gene TRBV10-3 combines with J gene TRBJ2-1, with a tentative D call TRBD1 (5 bases). Germline V gene lookup returns CDR1 ENHRY and CDR2 SYGVKD. The CDR3 spans 10 residues. V dropped 8 bases and J dropped 8 bases, with 7 bases sitting between them. Written as DNA, the CDR3 is TGTGCCATCGGGGCAGATGAGCAGTTCTTC. This gives the protein CAIGADEQFF.

This clone appeared once. Because the CDR3's place on the DNA is in doubt, the DNA is left out and the CDR3 is given as listed by TCRdb. This chain connects TRBV7-2 to TRBJ1-4; no check of the table's D call, TRBD1, against the DNA was made. The CDR3 has 15 amino acids, counting both end residues. The germline CDR1 and CDR2 sequences are SGHTA and FQGNSA. The CDR3 sequence: CASSFRARGDEKLFF.

The CDR3: CASIQGIFSENGYTF. The CDR3, as DNA: TGTGCCAGTATCCAGGGAATCTTTTCCGAAAATGGCTACACCTTC. The chain recombines TRBV19 with TRBJ1-2; D is perhaps TRBD1 (5 bases). Germline V CDR1 and CDR2: LNHDA, SQIVND (reference sequence). This CDR3 region has 15 residues. V lost 7 bases, J lost 6 bases, and 21 bases lay in between.

The chain combines TRBV5-4 with TRBJ1-1; D possibly corresponds to TRBD1 (6 bases). Trimming removed 2 bases at V and 8 bases at J, with 16 bases between. CDR3 length: 14 amino acids. The V gene's germline CDR1 is SGHNT and CDR2 YYREEE (reference sequence). CDR3 amino acids: CASSFPSPRGEAFF. The DNA of the CDR3 is TGTGCCAGCAGCTTCCCATCCCCGAGGGGGGAAGCTTTCTTT.

The V call is TRBV6-1, the J call TRBJ2-7; TRBD1 matches at 8 bases. V was clipped by 4 bases and J by 3 bases; unmatched bases: 5. The CDR3 is made up of 14 amino acids. Germline CDR1 is MNHNS and CDR2 is SASEGT. The CDR3 coding sequence is TGTGCCAGCAGTGTGGACAGGGAGTACTACGAGCAGTACTTC. Translation: CASSVDREYYEQYF.

CDR3 in DNA: TGTGCCAGCAGTTTAATTGATCAAGAGACCCAGTACTTC. Translating it yields CASSLIDQETQYF. This chain links TRBV28 with TRBJ2-5; no clear D gene. The CDR3 runs to 13 residues. The germline V gene encodes CDR1 MDHEN and CDR2 SYDVKM. Trimming removed 2 bases at V and 2 bases at J, with 6 bases between.

The CDR3 region has the DNA TGTGCCAGCTCACTGGTCGGGGGGAGCACAGATACGCAGTATTTT. This codes for CASSLVGGSTDTQYF. The genes are TRBV18 and TRBJ2-3; 7 bases map to TRBD2. Trimming cost V 4 bases and J 0 bases; bases outside gene matches: 4. The CDR3 has 15 amino acids. The V gene's germline CDR1 is KGHSH and CDR2 LQKENI.

The rearrangement uses TRBV4-3 and TRBJ2-5; TRBD1 or TRBD2 may be the D gene (5 bases each). Trimming pared 4 bases from V and 5 bases from J, leaving 11 bases between. The CDR3 runs 13 residues. The V gene's germline CDR1 is LGHNA and CDR2 YSLEER. The CDR3 protein is CASSLRGDETQYF. The CDR3, as DNA: TGCGCCAGCAGCCTCCGGGGCGACGAGACCCAGTACTTC.

The V call is TRBV7-2, the J call TRBJ2-4; D gene uncertain. This CDR3 is built from 16 residues. From germline, CDR1 is SGHTA and CDR2 FQGNSA. Deletions cut 5 bases from V and 1 base from J, with 15 bases between. The CDR3 spells CASSKDRSLAKNIQYF. In nucleotides, the CDR3 is TGTGCCAGCAGCAAGGATAGGAGTTTGGCCAAAAACATTCAGTACTTC.

The chain has TRBV28 and TRBJ2-3; D remains unclear. This CDR3 contains 12 residues. The germline CDR1 and CDR2 sequences are MDHEN and SYDVKM. The V end was cut by 3 bases, the J end by 7 bases, with 8 bases between. For the CDR3, the DNA is TGTGCCAGCAGTTTCAGGAGAAATACGCAGTATTTT. Translating it yields CASSFRRNTQYF.

The chain uses TRBV7-2 and TRBJ2-7, with 9 positions matching TRBD2. The CDR3 spans 14 residues. Germline V gene sequence: CDR1 SGHTA, CDR2 FQGNSA. The J segment lost 5 bases and the V segment lost 6 bases, leaving 8 bases of the junction unmatched. The CDR3 DNA is TGTGCCAGCAGGTCCGGGACTAGCTTCCACGAGCAGTACTTC. Its protein product is CASRSGTSFHEQYF.

The chain combines TRBV7-9 with TRBJ2-2, with a possible D match to TRBD2 (5 bases). Germline V gene sequence: CDR1 SEHNR, CDR2 FQNEAQ (reference sequence). Trimming shortened V by 1 base and J by 3 bases, and 9 bases separated the two germline ends. This CDR3 is built from 15 residues. CDR3 protein: CASSLGSGYTGELFF. The CDR3 DNA follows: TGTGCCAGCAGCTTAGGTTCGGGGTACACCGGGGAGCTGTTTTTT.

The chain is built from TRBV10-3 and TRBJ2-3, with D uncertain. The length of the CDR3 is 12 residues. The germline CDR1 and CDR2 sequences are ENHRY and SYGVKD. The V end was cut by 7 bases, the J end by 0 bases, with 5 bases between. This CDR3 reads CAITGSTDTQYF. CDR3 sequence (DNA): TGTGCCATCACGGGTAGCACAGATACGCAGTATTTT.

The chain recombines TRBV5-1 with TRBJ1-2; D not resolved. The CDR3 is made up of 16 amino acids. CDR1 and CDR2 (germline): SGHRS, YFSETQ. V dropped 1 base and J dropped 6 bases, with 19 bases sitting between them. CDR3 sequence (DNA): TGCGCCAGCAGCTTGAACCCGAGCCGCCCTAGGGATGGCTACACCTTC. It yields the protein CASSLNPSRPRDGYTF.

The chain recombines TRBV29-1 with TRBJ2-4; 7 bases fit TRBD2. V lost 8 bases to trimming and J lost 3 bases; unmatched junction nucleotides: 7. Germline V gives CDR1 SQVTM, CDR2 ANQGSEA. There are 13 residues in the CDR3. The CDR3 spells CSIWGGYKNIQYF. CDR3 bases: TGCAGCATCTGGGGAGGGTACAAAAACATTCAGTACTTC.